This T cell receptor (beta chain) was sequenced in a study of cytomegalovirus exposure and HLA in healthy donors. This clone was observed a handful of times. Its antigen is unidentified. CDR3 size: 13 residues. Germline V gives CDR1 MGHRA, CDR2 YSYEKL. Trimming pared 1 base from V and 5 bases from J, leaving 8 bases between. Primers included in the PCR were 60 Vbeta and 13 Jbeta primers. Profiling relied on immunoSEQ multiplex PCR, and the TCRdb table lists in-frame clones only, not all of them. Seen here are 65,000 to 85,000 clones, about 81% observed once, and the top ten hold 2.4%. Regarding the study as a whole: In vitro confirmation showed three CMV-associated chains to be CMV antigen specific. Previous analysis showed most TCR beta V segments were productive about 87% or about 30% of the time.

Sequencing used PBMCs. This clonotype originated in a woman between 50 and 59 years old in good health and CMV-seronegative. V and J are TRBV4-1 and TRBJ1-1, with D hard to call. The CDR3 sequence: CASSQVEQTEAFF. In DNA form, the CDR3 reads TGCGCCAGCAGCCAAGTGGAACAGACTGAAGCTTTCTTT.